These 11 T cell receptor beta chains came from one sample sequenced in a study of cytomegalovirus exposure and HLA in healthy donors. Researchers ran the PCR with 60 Vbeta and 13 Jbeta primers. This table comes from immunoSEQ multiplex PCR, and its TCRdb copy is limited to in-frame clones, with some not included. The table shows around 120,000 clones, with 70% to 80% occurring only once. Sequenced sample: PBMCs. These receptors originate from a woman aged 40 to 50 in good health and CMV-seropositive.

This chain connects TRBV15 to TRBJ1-2; D might be TRBD1 (5 bases). Germline V gene lookup returns CDR1 LNHNV and CDR2 YYDKDF (reference sequence). With 5 bases removed from V and 7 bases from J, the gap between germline ends came to 8 bases. There are 11 residues in the CDR3. In nucleotides, the CDR3 is TGTGCCACCAGCCAGGGATCTGGCTACACCTTC. Its translation: CATSQGSGYTF.

V is TRBV29-1 and J is TRBJ1-1; D perhaps matches TRBD1 (6 bases). Germline lookup yields CDR1 SQVTM and CDR2 ANQGSEA. This CDR3 comprises 14 residues. Trimming removed 3 bases at V and 5 bases at J, with 16 bases between. This CDR3 reads CSVESARGSTEAFF. The CDR3 nucleotides read TGCAGCGTTGAGTCGGCCAGGGGATCAACTGAAGCTTTCTTT.

The chain joins TRBV6-5 to TRBJ2-7; D gene ambiguous. V was clipped by 6 bases and J by 0 bases, with 12 bases between them. Germline CDR1 MNHEY, CDR2 SVGAGI. CDR3 size: 14 residues. In DNA, the CDR3 is TGTGCCAGCAGCCCTAGTAGGAGCTCCTACGAGCAGTACTTC. This codes for CASSPSRSSYEQYF.

The chain joins TRBV12-5 to TRBJ2-3, with a weak D call TRBD2 (5 bases). The CDR3 has 16 amino acids. With 0 bases removed from V and 2 bases from J, the gap between germline ends came to 12 bases. Germline V gene lookup returns CDR1 LGHNT and CDR2 FRNRAP. The CDR3 sequence: CASGLVPTGYTDTQYF. CDR3 in DNA: TGTGCTAGTGGTTTGGTACCAACGGGGTACACAGATACGCAGTATTTT.

This clone was picked up one time. V usage is TRBV5-1 and J usage is TRBJ2-5; 7 nucleotides agree with TRBD1. The germline V gene encodes CDR1 SGHRS and CDR2 YFSETQ. V lost 3 bases, J lost 4 bases, and 15 bases stayed unmatched. The CDR3 consists of 17 residues. The CDR3 nucleotides are TGCGCCAGCAGCTCAAACCCAGGGGGAAAAAGGGGAGAGACCCAGTACTTC. As protein: CASSSNPGGKRGETQYF.

Details on this clone: The same CDR3 arises from other DNA sequences in this sample as well. The gene calls are TRBV5-4 and TRBJ2-5; 10 bases map to TRBD2. V shed 0 bases and J 2 bases; nucleotides not matched to a gene: 1. CDR1 is SGHNT, CDR2 YYREEE, per germline (reference sequence). The CDR3 has 15 residues. In DNA form, the CDR3 reads TGTGCCAGCAGCTTGGTACTAGCGGGGCAAGAGACCCAGTACTTC. Translated, it gives CASSLVLAGQETQYF.

V and J are TRBV29-1 and TRBJ1-2; D is undetermined. Germline CDR1 SQVTM, CDR2 ANQGSEA. The CDR3 covers 14 residues. Trimming left V 4 bases short and J 2 bases short, with 14 bases between. CDR3 nucleotides: TGCAGCGTTGTAACCAGAACCACAAACTATGGCTACACCTTC. The encoded protein is CSVVTRTTNYGYTF.

V gene TRBV2 combines with J gene TRBJ2-7; D gene unclear. Trimming stripped 4 bases from V and 0 bases from J, with 10 bases between. CDR1 and CDR2 (germline): SNHLY, FYNNEI. The CDR3 is made up of 14 amino acids. CDR3 in amino acids: CASSAGSLSYEQYF. The CDR3 DNA is TGTGCCAGCAGTGCCGGGTCCCTCTCCTACGAGCAGTACTTC.

This rearrangement joins TRBV4-1 to TRBJ1-1; D may be TRBD1 (6 bases). Germline values: CDR1 MGHRA, CDR2 YSYEKL. V was cut by 3 bases and J by 1 base, with 15 bases left in between. CDR3 length: 16 amino acids. In DNA, the CDR3 is TGCGCCAGCAGCCACCTTAAAACAGGGTGGAACACTGAAGCTTTCTTT. Translation: CASSHLKTGWNTEAFF.

The genes are TRBV10-3 and TRBJ1-5; D is possibly TRBD1 (6 bases). The CDR3 has 13 residues. Germline CDR1 ENHRY, CDR2 SYGVKD. The V end was cut by 10 bases, the J end by 7 bases, with 17 bases between. In DNA form, the CDR3 reads TGTGCCACCCACCAGGGGTTTGGACAGCCCCAGCATTTT. It specifies CATHQGFGQPQHF.

The gene calls are TRBV5-5 and TRBJ2-7, with TRBD1 identical over 7 bases. This CDR3 has 13 residues. Germline V CDR1 and CDR2: SGHKS, YYEKEE (reference sequence). The V and J ends lost 7 bases and 2 bases, in that order; junction bases with no gene match: 6. CDR3 nucleotide sequence: TGTGCCAGCCTCCGGGACAGCACCTACGAGCAGTACTTC. Residues: CASLRDSTYEQYF.